The 27 T cell receptor beta chains listed next were all sequenced from one sample in a study of CD8 T cells in Susac syndrome (dated by TCRdb to the late 2010s). Receptor amplification or capture employed the immunoSEQ multiplex PCR assay. RNA was extracted using the RNeasy kit, and roughly 0.5 to 1 ug of the RNA was reverse transcribed with random hexamers. TCRdb itself trimmed the public reads at Q25 with fastp, ran MiXCR and retained productive beta chains. Each record represents a unique CDR3 protein, reported with the most common genes and DNA among its rows. Recorded for this sample are 210,000 or so distinct CDR3 sequences; 85% to 95% of them occurred a single time. The ten top clones hold around 0.16% of the sample. The source material was CD4+ T cells from PBMCs. The receptors were sampled from a human donor with Susac syndrome.

This CDR3 is CASSFYATNEKLFF. As DNA, the CDR3 is TGTGCCAGCAGTTTTTATGCAACTAATGAAAAACTGTTTTTT. The chain joins TRBV28 to TRBJ1-4; D not certain. In germline, CDR1 is MDHEN, CDR2 SYDVKM. Trimming took off 3 bases at V and 0 bases at J, with 5 bases between the two ends. The CDR3 is 14 residues long.

The V gene is TRBV18, the J gene TRBJ1-6; no reliable D call. Trimming shortened V by 5 bases and J by 6 bases, and 14 bases separated the two germline ends. Germline CDR1 KGHSH, CDR2 LQKENI. The CDR3 loop spans 15 amino acids. As DNA, the CDR3 is TGTGCCAGCTCAACTGACAACGTCTCTAATTCACCCCTCCACTTT. It codes for CASSTDNVSNSPLHF.

The V call is TRBV12-3 or TRBV12-4, the J call TRBJ2-7, with 9 bases lining up with TRBD1. CDR3 length: 13 amino acids. The J segment lost 4 bases and the V segment lost 7 bases, leaving 5 bases of the junction unmatched. The CDR3 DNA sequence: TGTGCCAGCACTCAAGACAGGGGGTACGAGCAGTACTTC. This codes for CASTQDRGYEQYF.

The chain employs TRBV11-2 and TRBJ2-3, with 7 bases aligning to TRBD1. The CDR3 is made up of 14 amino acids. Germline V gene data show CDR1 as SGHAT and CDR2 as FQNNGV. Trimming cost V 4 bases and J 7 bases; bases outside gene matches: 8. The CDR3 DNA reads TGTGCCAGCAGCTCGCCCCGGGACAGTAATACGCAGTATTTT. The encoded protein is CASSSPRDSNTQYF.

The chain couples TRBV6-5 to TRBJ2-3, with 8 bases identical to TRBD1. CDR1 and CDR2 (germline): MNHEY, SVGAGI. CDR3 length: 19 residues. The V gene end was trimmed by 3 bases and the J gene end by 3 bases; junction bases not matched to a gene: 17. CDR3 sequence reads: CASSYRKGTGGGSTDTQYF. CDR3 DNA sequence: TGTGCCAGCAGTTATAGGAAGGGGACAGGAGGAGGATCGACAGATACGCAGTATTTT.

This chain uses TRBV6-2 or TRBV6-3 with TRBJ2-7; possible D gene TRBD1, 6 bases. CDR1 is MNHEY, CDR2 SVGEGT, per germline. The CDR3 spans 13 residues. V lost 6 bases and J 2 bases, leaving 11 bases between the germline ends. The CDR3 sequence is CASRNRAPYEQYF. CDR3 nucleotides: TGTGCCAGCAGAAACAGGGCCCCCTACGAGCAGTACTTC.

The chain combines TRBV3-1 with TRBJ2-7; D remains unclear. CDR1 and CDR2 from the germline V gene are LGHDT and YNNKEL (reference sequence). This CDR3 is 12 amino acids long. V was shortened by 1 base and J by 7 bases, with 8 bases between the two germline ends. The CDR3 here is CASSQGTVEQYF. The CDR3 region has the DNA TGTGCCAGCAGCCAAGGGACCGTAGAGCAGTACTTC.

This chain joins TRBV14 and TRBJ1-2, with D perhaps TRBD1 (6 bases). Trimming removed 2 bases from V and 8 bases from J, with 15 bases in between. This CDR3 has 14 amino acids. Germline values: CDR1 SGHDN, CDR2 FVKESK. DNA of the CDR3: TGTGCCAGCAGCCAACTCACAGGGTTGGAGGGCTACACCTTC. It codes for CASSQLTGLEGYTF.

The chain joins TRBV30 to TRBJ1-6, with a tentative D call TRBD1 (6 bases). V shed 8 bases and J shed 5 bases, with 13 bases lying between them. Germline lookup yields CDR1 GTSNPN and CDR2 SVGIG (reference sequence). The CDR3 is made up of 13 amino acids. The CDR3 nucleotides read TGTGCCGTCCGGACAGCTAATAATTCACCCCTCCACTTT. Residues: CAVRTANNSPLHF. Variable domain in full (rest from reference TRBV30 and TRBJ1-6): SQTIHQWPATLVQPVGSPLSLECTVEGTSNPNLYWYRQAAGRGLQLLFYSVGIGQISSEVPQNLSASRPQDRQFILSSKKLLLSDSGFYLCAVRTANNSPLHFGNGTRLTVT.

The chain recombines TRBV5-1 with TRBJ1-4, with 7 positions matching TRBD1. CDR1 and CDR2 (germline): SGHRS, YFSETQ. The CDR3 extends over 16 amino acids. The V gene end was trimmed by 4 bases and the J gene end by 0 bases; junction bases not matched to a gene: 6. The CDR3 here is CASSRQGDPTNEKLFF. CDR3 nucleotides: TGCGCCAGCAGCCGTCAGGGGGACCCAACTAATGAAAAACTGTTTTTT.

The chain couples TRBV30 to TRBJ1-4; D call uncertain. Germline CDR1 is GTSNPN and CDR2 is SVGIG (reference sequence). The CDR3 sequence is 12 residues long. The V gene lost 0 bases and the J gene lost 6 bases, with 5 bases spanning the gap. CDR3: CAWSVPYEKLFF. In DNA form, the CDR3 reads TGTGCCTGGAGTGTACCTTATGAAAAACTGTTTTTT.

The chain couples TRBV30 to TRBJ1-6, with D uncertain. V dropped 3 bases and J dropped 7 bases, with 10 bases sitting between them. CDR1 is GTSNPN, CDR2 SVGIG, per germline (reference sequence). The CDR3 has 13 residues. The DNA of the CDR3 is TGTGCCTGGAGGGGCAGAGACAATTCACCCCTCCACTTT. This encodes CAWRGRDNSPLHF.

This chain joins TRBV6-5 and TRBJ1-1, with D tentatively TRBD1 (5 bases). Per germline, CDR1 MNHEY and CDR2 SVGAGI. The V end lost 0 bases, the J end lost 0 bases, and 8 bases lay between the germline ends. This CDR3 has 15 amino acids. For the CDR3, the DNA is TGTGCCAGCAGTTACTCCGGGACCTTGAACACTGAAGCTTTCTTT. This encodes CASSYSGTLNTEAFF.

The V gene is TRBV7-2, the J gene TRBJ1-6; 10 bases fit TRBD1. This CDR3 is built from 14 residues. Germline assignment: CDR1 SGHTA and CDR2 FQGNSA. V shed 5 bases and J 8 bases; nucleotides not matched to a gene: 3. CDR3 in amino acids: CASSRDRGDSPLHF. In DNA form, the CDR3 reads TGTGCCAGCAGCCGGGACAGGGGAGATTCACCCCTCCACTTT.

The CDR3: CSASESNQPQHF. The DNA of the CDR3 is TGCAGTGCTAGTGAGAGCAATCAGCCCCAGCATTTT. The V and J genes are TRBV20-1 and TRBJ1-5, with unresolved D. The CDR3 spans 12 residues. Germline CDR1 is DFQATT and CDR2 is SNEGSKA (reference sequence). With 3 bases removed from V and 1 base from J, the gap between germline ends came to 4 bases.

The rearrangement links TRBV4-3 to TRBJ1-2; a weak D match, TRBD1 (6 bases). The germline V gene encodes CDR1 LGHNA and CDR2 YSLEER. The CDR3 has 15 amino acids. V dropped 1 base and J dropped 7 bases, with 16 bases sitting between them. The CDR3: CASSQVGAGALGYTF. CDR3 nucleotides: TGCGCCAGCAGCCAAGTCGGGGCGGGGGCGCTTGGCTACACCTTC.

The chain is built from TRBV4-3 and TRBJ2-3; TRBD1 matches at 9 bases. The J segment lost 5 bases and the V segment lost 0 bases, leaving 9 bases of the junction unmatched. CDR1 and CDR2 (germline): LGHNA, YSLEER. This CDR3 is 17 amino acids long. In DNA form, the CDR3 reads TGCGCCAGCAGCCAAGAGGGGGACAGGGCCAACGGAGATACGCAGTATTTT. Translating it yields CASSQEGDRANGDTQYF.

The chain couples TRBV12-3 or TRBV12-4 to TRBJ2-3; D not certain. Trimming took 7 bases from V and 2 from J, leaving 22 bases between them. There are 17 residues in the CDR3. The CDR3 DNA sequence: TGTGCCAGCATCCAAGACCTTCTTCTAACAGCCACAGATACGCAGTATTTT. Translating gives CASIQDLLLTATDTQYF.

As regards this clonotype: No conserved phenylalanine or tryptophan is present at the end of the CDR3, so a read error is the likely explanation. The DNA is omitted, as the CDR3 cannot be located on it reliably, and the CDR3 follows TCRdb's listing. V gene TRBV20-1 combines with J gene TRBJ2-1; the table assigns TRBD1, which was not confirmed against the DNA. The CDR3 is 11 residues long, counting both termini. The germline V gene has CDR1 DFQATT and CDR2 SNEGSKA (reference sequence). The CDR3 spells CSARAGGTGGL.

The chain links TRBV6-2 or TRBV6-3 to TRBJ2-7; D possibly corresponds to TRBD1 (5 bases). CDR3 length: 13 residues. Germline V gene data show CDR1 as MNHEY and CDR2 as SVGEGT. V lost 6 bases to trimming and J lost 1 base, with 10 bases between them. The CDR3 is CASRETVSYEQYF. DNA for the CDR3: TGTGCCAGCAGGGAGACAGTTTCCTACGAGCAGTACTTC.

The chain employs TRBV6-5 and TRBJ1-3, with D perhaps TRBD1 (5 bases). This CDR3 comprises 15 residues. Trimming shortened V by 10 bases and J by 0 bases, and 16 bases separated the two germline ends. From germline, CDR1 is MNHEY and CDR2 SVGAGI. For the CDR3, the DNA is TGTGCCACTTTACAGGTCGGAGCCTCTGGAAACACCATATATTTT. Residues: CATLQVGASGNTIYF.

The V and J genes are TRBV7-9 and TRBJ2-7, with TRBD2 matching over 11 bases. Germline V gives CDR1 SEHNR, CDR2 FQNEAQ (reference sequence). V lost 2 bases to trimming and J lost 9 bases; unmatched junction nucleotides: 6. This CDR3 is built from 14 residues. This CDR3 is CASSLSLAGGWQYF. CDR3 coding DNA: TGTGCCAGCAGCTTATCTCTAGCGGGGGGCTGGCAGTACTTC.

This clonotype was detected only a few times. The V call is TRBV5-4, the J call TRBJ2-6, with unresolved D. CDR1 and CDR2 from the germline V gene are SGHNT and YYREEE (reference sequence). CDR3 length: 15 residues. The ends were cut back, 0 bases at V and 0 bases at J, with 4 bases in the middle. This chain's CDR3 is CASSLAGSGANVLTF. DNA of the CDR3: TGTGCCAGCAGCTTGGCGGGCTCTGGGGCCAACGTCCTGACTTTC.

The chain is built from TRBV30 and TRBJ2-1, with 12 nucleotides matching TRBD2. CDR3 length equals 15 residues. CDR1 and CDR2 from the germline V gene are GTSNPN and SVGIG (reference sequence). The trim removed 3 bases at V and 4 bases at J, leaving 4 bases unmatched. CDR3 protein: CAWSPLAGGYNEQFF. For the CDR3, the DNA is TGTGCCTGGAGCCCACTAGCGGGGGGTTACAATGAGCAGTTCTTC.

The chain has TRBV10-3 and TRBJ2-3; TRBD1 might be the D (6 bases). Per the germline V gene, CDR1 is ENHRY and CDR2 is SYGVKD. Trimming took off 3 bases at V and 2 bases at J, with 12 bases between the two ends. The CDR3 spans 15 residues. CDR3 coding DNA: TGTGCCATCAGTGATGGCAGGGGAACCACAGATACGCAGTATTTT. It yields the protein CAISDGRGTTDTQYF.

The gene calls are TRBV27 and TRBJ1-2, with TRBD1 identical over 9 bases. The CDR3 has 15 residues. After removal of 2 bases from V and 4 bases from J, the junction contained 5 bases not matched to a gene. Germline V gene sequence: CDR1 MNHEY, CDR2 SMNVEV (reference sequence). CDR3 region: CASSLGPGQGYGYTF. DNA of the CDR3: TGTGCCAGCAGTTTAGGGCCGGGACAGGGCTATGGCTACACCTTC.

This chain links TRBV5-4 with TRBJ2-6; 8 positions match TRBD1. In germline, CDR1 is SGHNT, CDR2 YYREEE (reference sequence). There are 18 residues in the CDR3. The junction had 10 bases not matched to a gene; V was cut back by 5 bases and J by 0 bases. The CDR3 spells CASRETGQDNSGANVLTF. The CDR3, as DNA: TGTGCCAGCAGGGAGACGGGACAGGACAACTCTGGGGCCAACGTCCTGACTTTC.